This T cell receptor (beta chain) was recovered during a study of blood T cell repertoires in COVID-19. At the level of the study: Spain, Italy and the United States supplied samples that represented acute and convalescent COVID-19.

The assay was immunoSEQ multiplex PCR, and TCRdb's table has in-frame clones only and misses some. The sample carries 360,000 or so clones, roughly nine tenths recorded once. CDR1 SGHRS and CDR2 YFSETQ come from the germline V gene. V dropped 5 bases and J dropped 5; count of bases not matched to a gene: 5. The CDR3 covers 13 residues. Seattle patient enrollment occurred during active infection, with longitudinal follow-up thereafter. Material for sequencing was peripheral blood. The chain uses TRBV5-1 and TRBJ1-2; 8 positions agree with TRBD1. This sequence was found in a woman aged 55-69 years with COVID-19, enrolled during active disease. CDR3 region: CASSPDRGYGYTF. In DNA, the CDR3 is TGCGCCAGCAGTCCAGACAGGGGTTATGGCTACACCTTC.